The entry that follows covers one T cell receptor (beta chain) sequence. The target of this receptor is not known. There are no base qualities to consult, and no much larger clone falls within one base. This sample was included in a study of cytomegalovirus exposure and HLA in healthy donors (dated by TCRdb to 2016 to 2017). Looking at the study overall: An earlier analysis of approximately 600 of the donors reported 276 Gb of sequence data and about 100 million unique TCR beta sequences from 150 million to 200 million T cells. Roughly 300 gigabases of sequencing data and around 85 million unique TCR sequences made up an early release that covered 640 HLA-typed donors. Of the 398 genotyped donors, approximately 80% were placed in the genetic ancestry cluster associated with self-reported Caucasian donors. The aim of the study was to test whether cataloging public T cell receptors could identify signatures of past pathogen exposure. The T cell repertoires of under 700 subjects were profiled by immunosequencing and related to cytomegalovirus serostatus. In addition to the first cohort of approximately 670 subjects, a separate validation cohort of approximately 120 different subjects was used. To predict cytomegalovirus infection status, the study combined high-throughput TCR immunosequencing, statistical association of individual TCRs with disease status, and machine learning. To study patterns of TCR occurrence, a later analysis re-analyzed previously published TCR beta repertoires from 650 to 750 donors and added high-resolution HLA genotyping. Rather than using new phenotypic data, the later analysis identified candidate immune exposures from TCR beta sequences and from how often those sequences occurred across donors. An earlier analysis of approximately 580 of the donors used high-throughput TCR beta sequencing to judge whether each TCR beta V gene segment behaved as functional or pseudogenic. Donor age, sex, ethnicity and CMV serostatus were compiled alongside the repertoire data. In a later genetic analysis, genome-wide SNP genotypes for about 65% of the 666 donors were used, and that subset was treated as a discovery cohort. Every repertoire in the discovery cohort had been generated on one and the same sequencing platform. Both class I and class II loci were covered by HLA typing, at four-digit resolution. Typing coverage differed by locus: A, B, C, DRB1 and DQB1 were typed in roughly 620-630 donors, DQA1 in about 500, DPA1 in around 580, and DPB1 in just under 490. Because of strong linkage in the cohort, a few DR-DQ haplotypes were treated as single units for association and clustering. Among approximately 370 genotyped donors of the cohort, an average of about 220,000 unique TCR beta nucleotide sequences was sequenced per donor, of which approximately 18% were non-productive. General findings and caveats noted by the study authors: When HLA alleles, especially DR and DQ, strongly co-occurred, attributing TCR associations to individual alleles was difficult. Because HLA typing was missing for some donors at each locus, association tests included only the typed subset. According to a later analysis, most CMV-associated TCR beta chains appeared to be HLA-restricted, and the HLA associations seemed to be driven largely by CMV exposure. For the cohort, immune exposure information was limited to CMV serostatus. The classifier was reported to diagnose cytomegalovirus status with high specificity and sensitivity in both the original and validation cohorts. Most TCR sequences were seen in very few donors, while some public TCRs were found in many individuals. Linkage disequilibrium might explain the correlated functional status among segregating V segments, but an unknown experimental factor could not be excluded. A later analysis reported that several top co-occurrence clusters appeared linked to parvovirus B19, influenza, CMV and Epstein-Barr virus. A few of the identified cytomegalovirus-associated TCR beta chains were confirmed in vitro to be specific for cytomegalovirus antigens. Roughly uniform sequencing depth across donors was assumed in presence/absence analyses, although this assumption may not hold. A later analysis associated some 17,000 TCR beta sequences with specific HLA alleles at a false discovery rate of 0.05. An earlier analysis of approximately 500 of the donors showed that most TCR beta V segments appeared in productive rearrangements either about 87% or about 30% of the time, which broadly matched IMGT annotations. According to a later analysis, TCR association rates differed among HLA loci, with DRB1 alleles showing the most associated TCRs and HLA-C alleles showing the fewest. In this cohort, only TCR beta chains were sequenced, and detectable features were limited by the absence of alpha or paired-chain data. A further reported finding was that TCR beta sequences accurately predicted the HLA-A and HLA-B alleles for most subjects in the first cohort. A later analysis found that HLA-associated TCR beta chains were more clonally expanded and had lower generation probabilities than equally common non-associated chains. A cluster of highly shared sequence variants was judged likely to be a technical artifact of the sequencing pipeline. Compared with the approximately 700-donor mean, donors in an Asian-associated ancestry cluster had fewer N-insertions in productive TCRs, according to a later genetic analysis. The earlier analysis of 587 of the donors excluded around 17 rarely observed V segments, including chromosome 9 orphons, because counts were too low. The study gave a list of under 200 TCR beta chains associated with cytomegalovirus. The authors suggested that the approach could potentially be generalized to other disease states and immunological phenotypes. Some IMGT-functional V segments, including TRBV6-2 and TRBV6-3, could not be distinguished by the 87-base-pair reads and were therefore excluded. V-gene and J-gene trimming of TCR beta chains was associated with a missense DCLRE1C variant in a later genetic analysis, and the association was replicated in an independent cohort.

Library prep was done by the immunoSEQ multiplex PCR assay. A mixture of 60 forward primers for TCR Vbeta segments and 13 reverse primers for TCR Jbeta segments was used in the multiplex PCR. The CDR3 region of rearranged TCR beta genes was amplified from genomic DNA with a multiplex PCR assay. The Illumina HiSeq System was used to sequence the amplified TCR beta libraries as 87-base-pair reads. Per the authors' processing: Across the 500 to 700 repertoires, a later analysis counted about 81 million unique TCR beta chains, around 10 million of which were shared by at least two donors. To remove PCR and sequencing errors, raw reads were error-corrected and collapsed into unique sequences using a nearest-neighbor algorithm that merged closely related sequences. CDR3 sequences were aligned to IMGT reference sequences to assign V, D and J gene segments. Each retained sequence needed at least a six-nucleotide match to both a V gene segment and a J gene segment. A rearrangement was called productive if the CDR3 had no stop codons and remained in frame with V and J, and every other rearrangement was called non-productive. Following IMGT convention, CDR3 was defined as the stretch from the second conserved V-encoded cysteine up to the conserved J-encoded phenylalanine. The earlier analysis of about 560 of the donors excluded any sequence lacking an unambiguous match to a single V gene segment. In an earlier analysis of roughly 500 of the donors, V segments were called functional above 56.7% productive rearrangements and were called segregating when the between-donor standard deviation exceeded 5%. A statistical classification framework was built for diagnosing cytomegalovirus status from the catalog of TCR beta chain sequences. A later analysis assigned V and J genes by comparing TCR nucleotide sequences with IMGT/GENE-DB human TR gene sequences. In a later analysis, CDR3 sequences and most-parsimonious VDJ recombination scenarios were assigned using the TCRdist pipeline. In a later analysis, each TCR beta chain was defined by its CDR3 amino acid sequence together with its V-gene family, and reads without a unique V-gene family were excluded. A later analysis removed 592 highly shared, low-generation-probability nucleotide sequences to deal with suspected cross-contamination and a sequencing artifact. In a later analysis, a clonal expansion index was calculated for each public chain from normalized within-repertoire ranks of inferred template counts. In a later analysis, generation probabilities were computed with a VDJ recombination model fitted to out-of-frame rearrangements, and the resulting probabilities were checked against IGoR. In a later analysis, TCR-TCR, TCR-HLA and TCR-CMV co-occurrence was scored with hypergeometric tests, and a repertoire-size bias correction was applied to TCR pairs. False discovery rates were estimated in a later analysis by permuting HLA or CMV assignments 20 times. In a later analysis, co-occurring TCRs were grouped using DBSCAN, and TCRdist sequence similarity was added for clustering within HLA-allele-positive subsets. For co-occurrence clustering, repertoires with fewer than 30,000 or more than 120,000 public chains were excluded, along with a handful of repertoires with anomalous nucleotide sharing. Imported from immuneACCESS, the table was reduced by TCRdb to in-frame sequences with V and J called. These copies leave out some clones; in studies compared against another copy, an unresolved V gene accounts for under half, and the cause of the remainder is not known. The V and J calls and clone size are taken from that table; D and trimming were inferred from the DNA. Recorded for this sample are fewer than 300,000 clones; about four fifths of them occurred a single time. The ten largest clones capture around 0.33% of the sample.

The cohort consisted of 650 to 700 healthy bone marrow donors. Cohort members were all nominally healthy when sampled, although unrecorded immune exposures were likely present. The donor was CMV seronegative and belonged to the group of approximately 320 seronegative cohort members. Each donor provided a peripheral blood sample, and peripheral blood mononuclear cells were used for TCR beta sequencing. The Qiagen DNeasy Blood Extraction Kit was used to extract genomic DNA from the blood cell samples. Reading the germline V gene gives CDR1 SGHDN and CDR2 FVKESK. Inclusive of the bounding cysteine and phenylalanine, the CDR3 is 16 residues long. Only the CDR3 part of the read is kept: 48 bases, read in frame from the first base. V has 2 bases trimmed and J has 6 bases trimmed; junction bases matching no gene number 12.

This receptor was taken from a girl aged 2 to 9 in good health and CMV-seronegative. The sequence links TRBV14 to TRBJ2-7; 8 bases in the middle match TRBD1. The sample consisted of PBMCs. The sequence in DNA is TGTGCCAGCAGCCAAAGAAGCAGGGGGCTAACAGGCGAGCAGTACTTC. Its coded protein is CASSQRSRGLTGEQYF.